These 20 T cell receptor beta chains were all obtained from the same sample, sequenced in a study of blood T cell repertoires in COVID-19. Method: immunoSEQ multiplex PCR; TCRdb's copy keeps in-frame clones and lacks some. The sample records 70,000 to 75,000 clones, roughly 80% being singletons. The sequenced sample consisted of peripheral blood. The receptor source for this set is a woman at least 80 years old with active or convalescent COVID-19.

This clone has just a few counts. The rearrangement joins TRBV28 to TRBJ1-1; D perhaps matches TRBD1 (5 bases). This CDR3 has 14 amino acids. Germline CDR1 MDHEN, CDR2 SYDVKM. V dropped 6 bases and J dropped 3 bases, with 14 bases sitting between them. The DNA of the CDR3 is TGTGCCAGCAGGCCAATACAGGTCGACACTGAAGCTTTCTTT. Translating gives CASRPIQVDTEAFF.

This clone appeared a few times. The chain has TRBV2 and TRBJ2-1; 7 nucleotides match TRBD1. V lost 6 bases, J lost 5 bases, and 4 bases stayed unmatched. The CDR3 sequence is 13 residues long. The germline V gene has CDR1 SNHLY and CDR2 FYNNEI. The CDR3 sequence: CASSPGTDNEQFF. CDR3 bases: TGTGCCAGCAGCCCCGGGACAGACAATGAGCAGTTCTTC. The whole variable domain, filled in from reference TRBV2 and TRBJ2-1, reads EPEVTQTPSHQVTQMGQEVILRCVPISNHLYFYWYRQILGQKVEFLVSFYNNEISEKSEIFDDQFSVERPDGSNFTLKIRSTKLEDSAMYFCASSPGTDNEQFFGPGTRLTVL.

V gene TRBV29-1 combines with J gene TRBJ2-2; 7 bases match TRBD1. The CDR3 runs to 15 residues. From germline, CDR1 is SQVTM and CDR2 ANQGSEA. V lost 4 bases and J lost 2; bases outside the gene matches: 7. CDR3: CSVARDSDNTGELFF. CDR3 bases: TGCAGCGTTGCCCGGGACAGCGACAACACCGGGGAGCTGTTTTTT.

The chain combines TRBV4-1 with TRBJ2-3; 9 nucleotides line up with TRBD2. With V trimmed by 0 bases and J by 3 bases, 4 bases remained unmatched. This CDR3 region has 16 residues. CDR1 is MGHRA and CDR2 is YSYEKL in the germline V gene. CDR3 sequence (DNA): TGCGCCAGCAGCCAAGATAAGCTAGCGGGAACAGATACGCAGTATTTT. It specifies CASSQDKLAGTDTQYF.

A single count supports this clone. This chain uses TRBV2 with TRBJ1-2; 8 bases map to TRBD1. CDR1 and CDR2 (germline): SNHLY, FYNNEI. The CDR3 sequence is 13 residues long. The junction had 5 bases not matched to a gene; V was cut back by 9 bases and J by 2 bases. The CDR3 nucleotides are TGTGCCAGAGACAGGGGCCCCAACTATGGCTACACCTTC. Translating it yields CARDRGPNYGYTF.

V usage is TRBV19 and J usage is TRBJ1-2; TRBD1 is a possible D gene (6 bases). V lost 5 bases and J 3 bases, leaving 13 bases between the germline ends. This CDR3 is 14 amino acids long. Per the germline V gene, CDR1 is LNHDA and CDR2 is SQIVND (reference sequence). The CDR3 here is CASSPGQSHYGYTF. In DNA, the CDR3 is TGTGCCAGTAGTCCCGGACAGTCCCACTATGGCTACACCTTC.

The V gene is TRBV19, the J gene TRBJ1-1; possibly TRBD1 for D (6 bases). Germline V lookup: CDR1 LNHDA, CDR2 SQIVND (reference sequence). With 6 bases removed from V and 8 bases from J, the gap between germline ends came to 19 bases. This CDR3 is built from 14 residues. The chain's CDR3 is CASRGSGGDGEAFF. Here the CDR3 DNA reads TGTGCCAGTAGAGGGTCGGGGGGCGATGGGGAAGCTTTCTTT.

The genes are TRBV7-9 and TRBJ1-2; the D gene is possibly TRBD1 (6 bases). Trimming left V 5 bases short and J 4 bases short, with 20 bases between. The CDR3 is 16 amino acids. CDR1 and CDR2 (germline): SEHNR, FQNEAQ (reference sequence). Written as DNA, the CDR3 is TGTGCCAGCAGCCCACCCGCTCCGGCAGGGGTCTATGGCTACACCTTC. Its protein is CASSPPAPAGVYGYTF.

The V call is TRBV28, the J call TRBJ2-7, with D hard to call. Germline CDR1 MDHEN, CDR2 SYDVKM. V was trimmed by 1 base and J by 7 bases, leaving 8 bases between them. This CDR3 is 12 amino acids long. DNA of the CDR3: TGTGCCAGCAGTTTATCCAGTCGAGAGCAGTACTTC. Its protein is CASSLSSREQYF.

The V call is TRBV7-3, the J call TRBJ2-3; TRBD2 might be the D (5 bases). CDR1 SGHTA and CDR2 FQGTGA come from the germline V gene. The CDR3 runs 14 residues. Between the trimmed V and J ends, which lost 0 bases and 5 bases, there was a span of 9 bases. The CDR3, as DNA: TGTGCCAGCAGCTTAACTCTGGCGGGAGATACGCAGTATTTT. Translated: CASSLTLAGDTQYF.

The CDR3 DNA is TGCGCCAGCAGCCTCATCCACGGGGAAAAACTGTTTTTT. Its protein product is CASSLIHGEKLFF. V is TRBV4-1 and J is TRBJ1-4; D gene uncertain. The CDR3 runs 13 residues. Germline values: CDR1 MGHRA, CDR2 YSYEKL. Trimming took 4 bases from V and 8 from J, leaving 11 bases between them.

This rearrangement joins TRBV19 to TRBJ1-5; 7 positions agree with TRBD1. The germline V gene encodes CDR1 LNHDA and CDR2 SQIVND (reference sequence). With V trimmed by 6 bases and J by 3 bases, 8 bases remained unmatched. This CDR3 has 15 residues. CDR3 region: CASRRDRVPNQPQHF. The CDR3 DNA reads TGTGCCAGTAGGCGAGACAGGGTTCCCAATCAGCCCCAGCATTTT.

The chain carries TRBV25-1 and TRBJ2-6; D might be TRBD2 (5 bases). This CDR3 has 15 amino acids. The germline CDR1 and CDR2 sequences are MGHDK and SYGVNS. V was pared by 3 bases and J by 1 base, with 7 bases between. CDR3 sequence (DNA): TGTGCCAGCAGTGATCGGGGATCTGGGGCCAACGTCCTGACTTTC. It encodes CASSDRGSGANVLTF.

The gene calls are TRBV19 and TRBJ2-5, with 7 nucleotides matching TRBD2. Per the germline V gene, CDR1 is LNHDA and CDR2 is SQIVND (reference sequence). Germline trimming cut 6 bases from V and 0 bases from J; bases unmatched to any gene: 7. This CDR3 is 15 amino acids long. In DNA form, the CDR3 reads TGTGCCAGTAGCCCTAGCGGCGAGTACCAAGAGACCCAGTACTTC. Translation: CASSPSGEYQETQYF.

This CDR3 reads CASTPGVYYGYTF. CDR3 nucleotides: TGTGCCAGTACCCCGGGGGTTTACTATGGCTACACCTTC. The chain recombines TRBV28 with TRBJ1-2, with a possible D match to TRBD1 (5 bases). Germline CDR1 MDHEN, CDR2 SYDVKM. The CDR3 is made up of 13 amino acids. Trimming stripped 9 bases from V and 3 bases from J, with 14 bases between.

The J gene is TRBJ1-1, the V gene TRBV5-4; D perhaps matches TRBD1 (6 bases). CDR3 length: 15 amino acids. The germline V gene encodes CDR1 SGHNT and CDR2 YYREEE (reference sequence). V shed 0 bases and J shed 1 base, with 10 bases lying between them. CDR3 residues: CASSLEGTRNTEAFF. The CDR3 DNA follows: TGTGCCAGCAGCTTGGAAGGGACACGGAACACTGAAGCTTTCTTT.

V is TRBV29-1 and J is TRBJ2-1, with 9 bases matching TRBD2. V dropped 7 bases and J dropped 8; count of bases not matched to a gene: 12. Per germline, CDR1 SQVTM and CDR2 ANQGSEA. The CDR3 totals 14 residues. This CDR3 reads CSGRPSGVTHEQFF. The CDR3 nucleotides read TGCAGCGGGCGACCTAGCGGGGTCACCCATGAGCAGTTCTTC.

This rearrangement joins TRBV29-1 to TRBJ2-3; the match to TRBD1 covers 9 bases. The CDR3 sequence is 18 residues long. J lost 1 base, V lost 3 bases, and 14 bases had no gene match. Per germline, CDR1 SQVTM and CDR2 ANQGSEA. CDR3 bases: TGCAGCGTTGAGTGGAGACTCACAGGGGGCCTTGGCACAGATACGCAGTATTTT. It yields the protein CSVEWRLTGGLGTDTQYF.

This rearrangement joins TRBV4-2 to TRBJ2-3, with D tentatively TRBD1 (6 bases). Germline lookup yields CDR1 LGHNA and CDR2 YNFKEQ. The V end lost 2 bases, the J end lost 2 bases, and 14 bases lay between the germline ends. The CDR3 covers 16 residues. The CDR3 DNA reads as TGTGCCAGCAGCCAAATATTGGACAGAAACACAGATACGCAGTATTTT. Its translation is CASSQILDRNTDTQYF.

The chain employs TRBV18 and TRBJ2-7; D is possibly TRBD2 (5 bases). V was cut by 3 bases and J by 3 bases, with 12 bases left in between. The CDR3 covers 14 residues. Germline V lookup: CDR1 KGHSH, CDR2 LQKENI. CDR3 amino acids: CASSPGSPLYEQYF. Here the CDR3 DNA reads TGTGCCAGCTCACCGGGGAGTCCACTCTACGAGCAGTACTTC.